This is a list of T cell receptor beta chains from one sample in a study of blood T cell repertoires in COVID-19. Sequencing used immunoSEQ multiplex PCR; TCRdb keeps in-frame clones, though not all of them. Of over 8,000 clones listed, approximately 86% are singletons. The sample consisted of peripheral blood. These receptors were collected from a human donor with active COVID-19. The donor label of this sample is uncertain. The conserved cysteine and the conserved F or W are not part of the CDR3 here. Only part of the rows carry a size: once, few, many, or a class if the clone is expanded.

cdr3_length v_call clone_size cdr3_aa
12 TRBV6-4 . ASSDSTGYNEQF
15 TRBV5-8 . ASSARTSGGASDTQY
14 TRBV21-1 . ASSKLCGGVYQPQH
14 TRBV6-1 . ASSEAPGRANQPQH
12 TRBV30 once AWSVQGPNEKLF
11 TRBV25-1 . ASSLGLVDEQF
14 TRBV14 . ASSHGQAIAKNIQY
14 TRBV5-4 . ASSGGQGGMNTEAF
12 TRBV11-3 few ASSLEGGNSPLH
12 TRBV28 . ASSRLAVDNEQF
16 TRBV5-6 . ASSLEGQEAFMLTEQY
13 TRBV3-1/TRBV3-2 . ASSLSGQVNSPLH
13 TRBV6-6 . ASSYGQSGVNEQF
13 TRBV28 . ASSFLDATVNEQF
14 TRBV6-4 . ASSDSGTSGSNEQF
14 TRBV10-3 . AISELETSGINEQF
12 TRBV27 . ASSYGDSNSPLH
14 TRBV6-5 . ASSYVPGQGSYEQY
11 TRBV6-5 . ASSRGGRVEQY
14 TRBV7-3 . ASSPDTGDGTGELF
15 TRBV5-8 . ASSLVAGTGFYNEQF
15 TRBV4-1 . ASSQDPGGAQNDGYT